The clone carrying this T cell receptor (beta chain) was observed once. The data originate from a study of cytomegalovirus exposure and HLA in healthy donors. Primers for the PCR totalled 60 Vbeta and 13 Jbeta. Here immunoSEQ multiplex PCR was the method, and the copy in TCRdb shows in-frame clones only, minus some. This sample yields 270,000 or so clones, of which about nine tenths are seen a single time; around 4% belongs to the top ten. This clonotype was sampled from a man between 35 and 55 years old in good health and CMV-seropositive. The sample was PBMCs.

DNA for the CDR3: TGTGCCAGTAGTATATCATCGGCGGGCTACGAGCAGTACTTC. Protein sequence: CASSISSAGYEQYF. The V call is TRBV19, the J call TRBJ2-7, with D possibly TRBD2 on 5 matching bases. The CDR3 spans 14 residues. The V gene lost 2 bases and the J gene lost 3 bases, with 11 bases spanning the gap. Per germline, CDR1 LNHDA and CDR2 SQIVND (reference sequence).